This T cell receptor beta chain originates from a study of T cell changes during pregnancy in multiple sclerosis. This table comes from immunoSEQ multiplex PCR, and its TCRdb copy is limited to in-frame clones, with some not included. The profile covers about 46,000 clones, with 93% appearing a single time and approximately 4% taken by the ten largest. The material was CD8+ T cells from peripheral blood mononuclear cells, obtained after pregnancy. This TCR derives from a female donor with multiple sclerosis, enrolled in a pregnancy study.

The CDR3 here is CASSRGGLYTGELFF. As DNA, the CDR3 is TGTGCCAGCAGCCGGGGGGGACTATACACCGGGGAGCTGTTTTTT. This sequence joins TRBV13 and TRBJ2-2; 8 bases map to TRBD2. The CDR3 is 15 amino acids. Germline CDR1 reads PRHDT; CDR2 reads FYEKMQ (reference sequence). The V gene end was trimmed by 5 bases and the J gene end by 3 bases; junction bases not matched to a gene: 5.